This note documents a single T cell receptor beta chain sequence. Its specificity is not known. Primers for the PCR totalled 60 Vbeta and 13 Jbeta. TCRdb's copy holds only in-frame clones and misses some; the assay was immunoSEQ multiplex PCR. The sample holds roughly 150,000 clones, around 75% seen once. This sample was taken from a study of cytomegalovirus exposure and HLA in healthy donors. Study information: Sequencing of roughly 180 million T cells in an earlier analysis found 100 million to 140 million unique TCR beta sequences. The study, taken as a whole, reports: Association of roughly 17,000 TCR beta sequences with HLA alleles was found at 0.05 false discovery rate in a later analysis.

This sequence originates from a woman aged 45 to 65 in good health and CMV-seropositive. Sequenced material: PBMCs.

The CDR3 bases are TGTGCCTGGAGTAACGACAGGGCCGGACACAATGAGCAGTTCTTC. Its protein product is CAWSNDRAGHNEQFF. The chain links TRBV30 to TRBJ2-1; TRBD1 agrees at 7 bases. The junction had 9 bases not matched to a gene; V was cut back by 2 bases and J by 5 bases. The CDR3 totals 15 residues. Germline V gives CDR1 GTSNPN, CDR2 SVGIG (reference sequence).